This T cell receptor beta chain was found in a study of cytotoxic CD8 clonotypes in ibrutinib-treated CLL. The intended depth for sequencing was 1 in 200,000 to 1 in 1 million T cells. Clones were sequenced by immunoSEQ multiplex PCR, and TCRdb holds only the in-frame ones, with some missing. The sample contains about 140,000 clones, around 80% of which appear only once. Per germline, CDR1 SGHNT and CDR2 YYREEE (reference sequence). The germline V and J ends were trimmed by 0 bases and 0 bases, with 7 bases remaining between them. The CDR3 has 14 amino acids. Sequences were derived from PBMCs, sampled after 36 months of ibrutinib treatment. This clonotype was sampled from a human donor with chronic lymphocytic leukemia. The V call is TRBV5-4, the J call TRBJ2-7; D unresolved. CDR3 sequence: CASSLDAPSYEQYF. DNA of the CDR3: TGTGCCAGCAGCTTGGACGCACCCTCCTACGAGCAGTACTTC.